Reported below is one T cell receptor (beta chain). This clonotype was seen once. What antigen it recognizes has not been identified. No much larger clone exists at a distance of one base, and base qualities are not known. A single read is weak support. This sample is part of a study of tumor-infiltrating lymphocytes in oesophageal squamous cell carcinoma (dated by TCRdb to 2016 to 2017). The library was obtained by PCR. The data were produced on an Illumina HiSeq 2000. Using fastp trimming at Q25 and MiXCR clonotype assembly, TCRdb reanalyzed the public sequencing data and kept in-frame beta chains. Rows with one shared CDR3 protein collapse into an entry with the most common genes and DNA. Counted in this sample were 15,000 to 20,000 distinct CDR3 sequences; about 40% of them appeared once. The ten biggest clones cover about 38% of the sample. The germline V gene sets CDR1 to MNHEY and CDR2 to SVGEGT. The cysteine opens and the phenylalanine closes a CDR3 of 16 amino acids. Here the CDR3 DNA is all that survives: 48 bases in frame from base 1. Relative to germline, V is 5 bases shorter and J is 0 bases shorter, with 14 bases between their ends.

Recombination connected TRBV6-2 or TRBV6-3 to TRBJ2-1; the D gene is not confidently resolved. The sequence derives from a female donor with esophageal squamous cell carcinoma. The sequenced sample consisted of blood. CDR3 reads: CASSVFQRSSYNEQFF. The nucleotide sequence reads as follows: TGTGCCAGCAGTGTCTTCCAACGGAGCTCCTACAATGAGCAGTTCTTC.